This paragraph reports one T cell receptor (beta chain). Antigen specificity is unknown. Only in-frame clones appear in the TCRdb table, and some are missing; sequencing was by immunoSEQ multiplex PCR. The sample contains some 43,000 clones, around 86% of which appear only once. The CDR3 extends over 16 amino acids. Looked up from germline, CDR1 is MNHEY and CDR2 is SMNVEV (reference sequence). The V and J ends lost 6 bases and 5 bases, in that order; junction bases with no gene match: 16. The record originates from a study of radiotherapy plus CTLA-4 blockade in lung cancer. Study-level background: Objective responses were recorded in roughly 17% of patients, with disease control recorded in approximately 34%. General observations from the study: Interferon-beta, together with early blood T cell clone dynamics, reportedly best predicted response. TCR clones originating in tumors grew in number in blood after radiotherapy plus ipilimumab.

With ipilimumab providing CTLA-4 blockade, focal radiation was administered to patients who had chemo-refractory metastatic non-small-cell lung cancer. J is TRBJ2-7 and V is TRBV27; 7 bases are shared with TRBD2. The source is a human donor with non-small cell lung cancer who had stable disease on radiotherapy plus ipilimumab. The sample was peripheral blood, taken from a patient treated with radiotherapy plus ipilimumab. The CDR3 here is CASSPFVREVKDEQYF. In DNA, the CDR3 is TGTGCCAGCAGCCCGTTTGTCCGGGAGGTTAAGGACGAGCAGTACTTC.